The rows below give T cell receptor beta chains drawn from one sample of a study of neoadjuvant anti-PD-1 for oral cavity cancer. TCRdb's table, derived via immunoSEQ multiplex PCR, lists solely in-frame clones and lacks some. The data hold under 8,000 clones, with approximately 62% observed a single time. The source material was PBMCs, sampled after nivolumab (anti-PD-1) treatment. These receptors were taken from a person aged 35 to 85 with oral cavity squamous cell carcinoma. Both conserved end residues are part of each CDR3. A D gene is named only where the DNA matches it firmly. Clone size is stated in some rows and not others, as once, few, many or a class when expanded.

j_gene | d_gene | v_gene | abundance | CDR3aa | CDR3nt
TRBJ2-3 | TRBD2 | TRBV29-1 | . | CSVSTSGNTDTQYF | TGCAGCGTCTCGACTAGCGGGAACACAGATACGCAGTATTTT
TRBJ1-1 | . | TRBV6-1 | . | CASSGGDGRAEAFF | TGTGCCAGCAGTGGGGGGGACGGGCGCGCTGAAGCTTTCTTT
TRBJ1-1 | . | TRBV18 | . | CASSPGQGGEAFF | TGTGCCAGCTCACCAGGTCAGGGCGGTGAAGCTTTCTTT
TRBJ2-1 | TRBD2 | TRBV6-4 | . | CASSDSSGGADEQFF | TGTGCCAGCAGTGACTCTAGCGGGGGGGCAGATGAGCAGTTCTTC
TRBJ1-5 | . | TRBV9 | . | CASSVGGTQPQHF | TGTGCCAGCAGCGTGGGAGGGACCCAGCCCCAGCATTTT
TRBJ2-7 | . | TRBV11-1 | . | CASSLAEAAYEQYF | TGTGCCAGCAGCTTAGCGGAGGCAGCCTACGAGCAGTACTTC
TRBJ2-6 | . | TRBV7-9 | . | CASSQHYSGANVLTF | TGTGCCAGCAGTCAACATTACTCTGGGGCCAACGTCCTGACTTTC
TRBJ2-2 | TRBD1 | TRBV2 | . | CASTIRQGAGELFF | TGTGCCAGCACCATCCGACAGGGGGCCGGGGAGCTGTTTTTT
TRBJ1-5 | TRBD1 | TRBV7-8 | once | CASSLTNDRGRQPQHF | TGTGCCAGCAGCTTGACGAACGACAGGGGGCGCCAGCCCCAGCATTTT
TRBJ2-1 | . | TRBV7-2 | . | CASSLARNEQFF | TGTGCCAGCAGCTTAGCGAGGAATGAGCAGTTCTTC
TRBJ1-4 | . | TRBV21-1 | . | CASSKALSGAWEKLFF | TGTGCCAGCAGCAAAGCGCTTTCAGGGGCGTGGGAAAAACTGTTTTTT
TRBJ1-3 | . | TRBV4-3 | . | CASSQEGVEGSGNTIYF | TGCGCCAGCAGCCAAGAAGGGGTGGAAGGCTCTGGAAACACCATATATTTT
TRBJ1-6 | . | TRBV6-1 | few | CASSDRENSPLHF | TGTGCCAGCAGTGACAGGGAAAATTCACCCCTCCACTTT
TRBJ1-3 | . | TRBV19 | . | CASSIGGSSGNTIYF | TGTGCCAGTAGTATCGGGGGGAGCTCTGGAAACACCATATATTTT
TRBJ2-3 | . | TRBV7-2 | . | CASSSGPTDTQYF | TGTGCCAGCAGCTCTGGACCTACAGATACGCAGTATTTT
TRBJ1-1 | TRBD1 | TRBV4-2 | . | CASSHPGGQRMNTEAFF | TGTGCCAGCAGCCACCCAGGGGGACAGAGAATGAACACTGAAGCTTTCTTT
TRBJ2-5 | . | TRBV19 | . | CASSTTGTGQETQYF | TGTGCCAGTAGTACAACCGGGACGGGTCAAGAGACCCAGTACTTC
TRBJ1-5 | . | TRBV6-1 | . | CASRIHWGNQPQHF | TGTGCCAGCAGGATACACTGGGGTAATCAGCCCCAGCATTTT
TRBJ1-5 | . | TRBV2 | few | CASSESTSYQPQHF | TGTGCCAGCAGTGAATCGACAAGTTATCAGCCCCAGCATTTT
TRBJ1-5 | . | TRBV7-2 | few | CASSFFSNGFNQPQHF | TGTGCCAGCAGCTTTTTCTCAAACGGTTTCAATCAGCCCCAGCATTTT
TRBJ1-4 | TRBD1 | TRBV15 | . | CATSPRQGFNEKLFF | TGTGCCACCAGCCCCCGACAGGGCTTTAATGAAAAACTGTTTTTT
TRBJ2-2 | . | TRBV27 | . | CASSWGGRTGELFF | TGTGCCAGCAGTTGGGGGGGGCGGACCGGGGAGCTGTTTTTT
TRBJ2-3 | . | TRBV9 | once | CASSEGGGFADTQYF | TGTGCCAGCAGCGAGGGAGGGGGGTTTGCAGATACGCAGTATTTT
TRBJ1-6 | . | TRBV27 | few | CASSSTGSLYSPLHF | TGTGCCAGCAGTTCAACAGGGTCCCTCTATTCACCCCTCCACTTT
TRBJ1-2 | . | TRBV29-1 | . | CSVEGRANYGYTF | TGCAGCGTTGAGGGAAGGGCTAACTATGGCTACACCTTC
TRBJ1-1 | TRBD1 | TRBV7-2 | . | CASSYTGGGNTEAFF | TGTGCCAGCAGCTATACAGGGGGTGGGAACACTGAAGCTTTCTTT
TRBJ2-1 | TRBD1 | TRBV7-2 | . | CASSLSGQGTNEQFF | TGTGCCAGCAGCCTATCGGGACAGGGGACGAATGAGCAGTTCTTC
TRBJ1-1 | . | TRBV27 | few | CASIAWSQGYNTEAFF | TGTGCCAGCATCGCTTGGTCCCAGGGGTACAACACTGAAGCTTTCTTT
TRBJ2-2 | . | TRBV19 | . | CASSMPQDLPGELFF | TGTGCCAGTAGTATGCCCCAGGACCTGCCCGGGGAGCTGTTTTTT
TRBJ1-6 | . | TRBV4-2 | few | CASSASQRGSPLHF | TGTGCCAGCAGCGCATCCCAACGGGGTTCACCCCTCCACTTT
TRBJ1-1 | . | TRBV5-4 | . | CASSLGGPEAFF | TGTGCCAGCAGCTTGGGAGGGCCTGAAGCTTTCTTT
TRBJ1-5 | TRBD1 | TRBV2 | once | CASEKDRGGSQPQHF | TGTGCCAGCGAAAAGGACAGGGGAGGTAGTCAGCCCCAGCATTTT
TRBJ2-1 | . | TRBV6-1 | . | CASSEGSSSYNEQFF | TGTGCCAGCAGTGAAGGGAGTAGCTCCTACAATGAGCAGTTCTTC
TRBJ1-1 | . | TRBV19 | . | CASSIGGGRNTEAFF | TGTGCCAGTAGTATAGGCGGGGGAAGGAACACTGAAGCTTTCTTT
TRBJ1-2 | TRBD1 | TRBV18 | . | CASSPPSTGGAGGYTF | TGTGCCAGCTCACCACCATCGACAGGGGGCGCAGGTGGCTACACCTTC
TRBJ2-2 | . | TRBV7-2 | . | CASSFLRVTGELFF | TGTGCCAGCAGCTTTCTCAGGGTAACCGGGGAGCTGTTTTTT
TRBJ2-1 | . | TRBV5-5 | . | CASSIEGQLGIEFF | TGTGCCAGCAGCATCGAGGGACAACTGGGGATAGAGTTCTTC
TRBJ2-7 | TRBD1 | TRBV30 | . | CAWTKGTGPYEQYF | TGTGCCTGGACCAAGGGGACAGGACCCTACGAGCAGTACTTC
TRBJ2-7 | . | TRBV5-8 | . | CASSLGGGLRQF | TGTGCCAGCAGCTTGGGGGGGGGCCTTCGCCAGTTC
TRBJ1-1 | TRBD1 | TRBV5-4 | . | CASSLLTGGTEAFF | TGTGCCAGCAGCTTGCTTACAGGGGGCACTGAAGCTTTCTTT
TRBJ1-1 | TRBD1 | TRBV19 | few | CASIGTGWNTEAFF | TGTGCCAGTATCGGGACAGGGTGGAACACTGAAGCTTTCTTT
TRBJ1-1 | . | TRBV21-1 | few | CASLQTGSDTEAFF | TGTGCCAGCTTACAGACAGGGAGCGACACTGAAGCTTTCTTT
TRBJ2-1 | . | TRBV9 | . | CASSSPKGSNEQFF | TGTGCCAGCAGCTCCCCAAAGGGGAGCAATGAGCAGTTCTTC
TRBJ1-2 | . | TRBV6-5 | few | CASSYSGGLGYTF | TGTGCCAGCAGTTACAGCGGGGGTTTGGGCTACACCTTC
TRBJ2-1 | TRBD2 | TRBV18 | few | CASSSRGESYNEQFF | TGTGCCAGCTCATCTCGGGGGGAATCCTACAATGAGCAGTTCTTC
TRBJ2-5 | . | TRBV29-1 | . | CSVDPWQQETQYF | TGCAGCGTTGATCCGTGGCAGCAAGAGACCCAGTACTTC
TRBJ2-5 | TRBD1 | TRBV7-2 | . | CASSLLSGGKTQYF | TGTGCCAGCAGCTTGCTCTCAGGGGGAAAGACCCAGTACTTC
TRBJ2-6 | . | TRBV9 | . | CASSVVLGAAGANVLTF | TGTGCCAGCAGCGTAGTCCTCGGGGCGGCTGGGGCCAACGTCCTGACTTTC
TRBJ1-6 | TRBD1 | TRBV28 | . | CASKKTGGEVPPLHF | TGTGCCAGCAAAAAGACAGGGGGCGAAGTACCGCCCCTCCACTTT
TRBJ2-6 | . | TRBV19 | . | CASTRGITGEGNSGANVLTF | TGTGCCAGTACCCGGGGGATTACAGGGGAGGGAAACTCTGGGGCCAACGTCCTGACTTTC
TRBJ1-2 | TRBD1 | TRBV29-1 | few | CSGTGGNYGYTF | TGCAGCGGGACAGGGGGCAACTATGGCTACACCTTC
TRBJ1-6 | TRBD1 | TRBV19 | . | CASSVQGDSSPLHF | TGTGCCAGTAGTGTGCAGGGGGATAGTTCACCCCTCCACTTT
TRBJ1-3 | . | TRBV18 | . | CASSFQGRSLLGNTIYF | TGTGCCAGCTCGTTCCAGGGACGGAGTCTCCTTGGAAACACCATATATTTT
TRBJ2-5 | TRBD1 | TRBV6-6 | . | CASRLTGGKETQYF | TGTGCCAGCAGACTAACAGGGGGCAAAGAGACCCAGTACTTC
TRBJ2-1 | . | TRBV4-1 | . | CASSQVLDRDEQFF | TGCGCCAGCAGCCAAGTGTTGGACAGAGATGAGCAGTTCTTC
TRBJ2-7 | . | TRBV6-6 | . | CASSYSMGESYEQYF | TGTGCCAGCAGTTACTCGATGGGGGAAAGCTACGAGCAGTACTTC
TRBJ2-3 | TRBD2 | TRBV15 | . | CATSPSGDNTDTQYF | TGTGCCACCAGCCCAAGCGGGGATAACACAGATACGCAGTATTTT
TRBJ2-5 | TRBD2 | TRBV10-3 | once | CAISESKRGGSETQYF | TGTGCCATCAGTGAGTCTAAGCGGGGGGGCTCAGAGACCCAGTACTTC
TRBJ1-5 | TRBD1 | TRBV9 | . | CASSGTGSNQPQHF | TGTGCCAGCAGCGGGACAGGGAGCAATCAGCCCCAGCATTTT